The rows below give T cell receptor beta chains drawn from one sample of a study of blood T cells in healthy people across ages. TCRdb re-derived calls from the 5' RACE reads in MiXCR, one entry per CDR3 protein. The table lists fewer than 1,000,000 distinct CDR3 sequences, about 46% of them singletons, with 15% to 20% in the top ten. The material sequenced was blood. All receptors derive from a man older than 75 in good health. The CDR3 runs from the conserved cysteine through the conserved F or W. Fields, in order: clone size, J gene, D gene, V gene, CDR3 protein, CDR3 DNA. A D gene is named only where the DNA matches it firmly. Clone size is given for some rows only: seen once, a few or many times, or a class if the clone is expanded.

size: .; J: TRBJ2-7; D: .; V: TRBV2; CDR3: CASGAGYEQYF; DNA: TGTGCCAGCGGAGCTGGGTACGAGCAGTACTTC
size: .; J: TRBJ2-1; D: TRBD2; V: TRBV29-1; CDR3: CSVEPTSGRGNEQFF; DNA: TGCAGCGTTGAACCGACTAGCGGGAGGGGGAATGAGCAGTTCTTC
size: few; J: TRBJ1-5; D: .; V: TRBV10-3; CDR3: CAISGRENQPQHF; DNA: TGTGCCATCAGTGGTAGGGAAAATCAGCCCCAGCATTTT
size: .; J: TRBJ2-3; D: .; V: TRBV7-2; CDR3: CASSTPPLATQYF; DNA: TGTGCCAGCAGCACGCCACCACTAGCTACGCAGTATTTT
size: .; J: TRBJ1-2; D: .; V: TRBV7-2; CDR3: CASSLGPASNYGYTF; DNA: TGTGCCAGCAGCTTGGGACCGGCCAGTAACTATGGCTACACCTTC
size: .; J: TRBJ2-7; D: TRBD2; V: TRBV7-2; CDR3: CASSSTSGMTYEQYF; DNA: TGTGCCAGCAGCTCGACTAGCGGGATGACCTACGAGCAGTACTTC
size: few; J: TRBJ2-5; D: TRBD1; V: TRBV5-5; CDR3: CASSLTGVLETQYF; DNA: TGTGCCAGCAGCCTGACAGGGGTTCTGGAGACCCAGTACTTC
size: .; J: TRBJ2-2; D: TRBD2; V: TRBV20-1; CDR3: CSASGGPGLATGELFF; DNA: TGCAGTGCTAGTGGGGGACCCGGACTAGCGACTGGGGAGCTGTTTTTT
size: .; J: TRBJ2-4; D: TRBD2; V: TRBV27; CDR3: CASSLYLAEYNEQYF; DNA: TGTGCCAGCAGTTTATATCTAGCGGAATACAATGAGCAGTACTTC
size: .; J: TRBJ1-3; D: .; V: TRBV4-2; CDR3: CASSQDTGISGNTIYF; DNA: TGTGCCAGCAGCCAAGACACAGGGATCTCTGGAAACACCATATATTTT
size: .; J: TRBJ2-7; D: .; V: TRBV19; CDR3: CASSPQRSYEQYF; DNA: TGTGCCAGTAGTCCACAAAGATCCTACGAGCAGTACTTC
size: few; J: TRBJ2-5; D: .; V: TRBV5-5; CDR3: CASSTGLHQETQYF; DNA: TGTGCCAGCAGCACGGGACTGCACCAAGAGACCCAGTACTTC
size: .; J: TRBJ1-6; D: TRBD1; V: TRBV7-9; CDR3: CASSLDRTGAYNSPLHF; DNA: TGTGCCAGCAGCTTAGACCGGACAGGGGCCTATAATTCACCCCTCCACTTT
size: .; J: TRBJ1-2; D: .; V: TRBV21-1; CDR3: CASSPRQGADGYTF; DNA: TGTGCCAGCAGCCCTCGACAGGGGGCTGATGGCTACACCTTC
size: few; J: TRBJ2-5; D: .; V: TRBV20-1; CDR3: CSAPETTAETQYF; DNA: TGCAGTGCTCCAGAGACGACGGCAGAGACCCAGTACTTC
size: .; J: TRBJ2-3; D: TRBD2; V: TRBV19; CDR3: CASSIGAGYVDTQYF; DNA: TGTGCCAGTAGTATTGGAGCGGGATATGTCGATACGCAGTATTTT
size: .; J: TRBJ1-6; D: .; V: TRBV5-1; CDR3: CASSYSASGDSPLHF; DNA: TGCGCCAGCAGCTATTCAGCGAGCGGGGACTCACCCCTCCACTTT
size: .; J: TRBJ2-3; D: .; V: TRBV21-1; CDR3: CASSSLREYGRPRDTQYF; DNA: TGTGCCAGCAGCTCCCTACGGGAGTACGGACGCCCGAGAGATACGCAGTATTTT
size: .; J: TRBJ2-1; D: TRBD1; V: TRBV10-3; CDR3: CTISTGDRGYNEQFF; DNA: TGTACCATCAGCACAGGGGACAGGGGCTACAATGAGCAGTTCTTC
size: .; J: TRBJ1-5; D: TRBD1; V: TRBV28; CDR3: CASSVPIAGGQPQHF; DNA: TGTGCCAGCAGCGTTCCGATCGCAGGGGGCCAGCCCCAGCATTTT
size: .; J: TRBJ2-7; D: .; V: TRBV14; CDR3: CASSQVGYWENNEQYF; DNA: TGTGCCAGCAGCCAAGTGGGTTATTGGGAGAACAATGAGCAGTACTTC
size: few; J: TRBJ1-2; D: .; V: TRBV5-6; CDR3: CASTQPGGVNYGYTF; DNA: TGTGCCAGCACGCAGCCCGGCGGAGTTAACTATGGCTACACCTTC
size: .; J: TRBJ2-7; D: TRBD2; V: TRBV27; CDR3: CAVAGTSAYEQYF; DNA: TGTGCCGTCGCCGGGACTAGCGCTTACGAGCAGTACTTC
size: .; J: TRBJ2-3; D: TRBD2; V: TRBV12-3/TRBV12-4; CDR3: CASRDRAGESTDTQYF; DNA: TGTGCCAGCAGAGACCGAGCGGGGGAGAGCACAGATACGCAGTATTTT
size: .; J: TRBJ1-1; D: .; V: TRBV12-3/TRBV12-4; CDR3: CAGSLTFVNTEAFF; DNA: TGTGCCGGCAGTTTAACCTTTGTGAACACTGAAGCTTTCTTT
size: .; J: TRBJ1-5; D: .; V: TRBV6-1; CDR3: CASSAGRAGDSNQPQHF; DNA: TGTGCCAGCAGTGCGGGTAGGGCAGGGGATAGCAATCAGCCCCAGCATTTT
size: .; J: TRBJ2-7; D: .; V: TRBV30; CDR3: CAWVRGNYEQYF; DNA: TGTGCCTGGGTCCGGGGAAACTACGAGCAGTACTTC
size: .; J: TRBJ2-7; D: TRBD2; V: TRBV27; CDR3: CASSRRTSGSTPYEQYF; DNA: TGTGCCAGCAGTCGAAGGACTAGCGGGAGTACGCCGTACGAGCAGTACTTC
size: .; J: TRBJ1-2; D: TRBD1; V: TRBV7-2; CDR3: CASSLVRQGCGYTF; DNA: TGTGCCAGCAGCTTAGTACGACAGGGGTGCGGCTACACCTTC
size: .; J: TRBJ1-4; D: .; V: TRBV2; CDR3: CASKARRGVATNEKLFF; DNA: TGTGCCAGCAAAGCGCGACGTGGAGTTGCAACTAATGAAAAACTGTTTTTT
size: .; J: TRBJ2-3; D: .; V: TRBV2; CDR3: CASSEDTQYF; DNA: TGTGCCAGCAGTGAGGATACGCAGTATTTT
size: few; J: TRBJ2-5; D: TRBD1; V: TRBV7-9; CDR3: CASSLQTGHTQETQYF; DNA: TGTGCCAGCAGCTTACAGACAGGGCATACCCAAGAGACCCAGTACTTC
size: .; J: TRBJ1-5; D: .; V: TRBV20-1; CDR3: CSARDLRDSNQPQHF; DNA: TGCAGTGCTAGAGATCTTCGGGATAGCAATCAGCCCCAGCATTTT
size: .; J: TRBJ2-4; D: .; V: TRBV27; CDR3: CASSRNRVAKNIQYF; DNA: TGTGCCAGCAGCAGAAACAGGGTAGCCAAAAACATTCAGTACTTC
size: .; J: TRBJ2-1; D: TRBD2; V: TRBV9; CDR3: CASSARLAQYNEQFF; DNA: TGTGCCAGCAGCGCGAGACTAGCCCAGTACAATGAGCAGTTCTTC
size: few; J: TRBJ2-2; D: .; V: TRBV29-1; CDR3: CSVDTSSTGELFF; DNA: TGCAGCGTTGATACTAGCTCCACCGGGGAGCTGTTTTTT
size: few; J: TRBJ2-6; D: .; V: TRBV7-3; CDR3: CASSLAGRYSGANVLTF; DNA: TGTGCCAGCAGCTTAGCAGGGAGGTACTCCGGGGCCAACGTCCTGACTTTC
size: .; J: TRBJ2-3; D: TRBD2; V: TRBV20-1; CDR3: CSALAGVTDTQYF; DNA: TGCAGTGCCCTAGCGGGAGTGACAGATACGCAGTATTTT
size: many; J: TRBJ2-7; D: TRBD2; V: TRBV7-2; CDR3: CASSRPSGSRPYEQYF; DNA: TGTGCCAGCAGCCGACCTAGCGGGAGTCGCCCCTACGAGCAGTACTTC
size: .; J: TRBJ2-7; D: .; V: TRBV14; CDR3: CASSQDPINEQYF; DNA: TGTGCCAGCAGCCAAGATCCCATAAACGAGCAGTACTTC
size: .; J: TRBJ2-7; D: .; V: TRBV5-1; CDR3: CASSLGDQGHEQYF; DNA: TGCGCCAGCAGCTTGGGAGACCAGGGGCACGAGCAGTACTTC
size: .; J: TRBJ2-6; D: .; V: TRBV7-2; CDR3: CASSHAANVLTF; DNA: TGTGCCAGCAGCCATGCGGCCAACGTCCTGACTTTC
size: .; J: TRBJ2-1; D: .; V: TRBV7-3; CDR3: CASSFQNGEQFF; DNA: TGTGCCAGCAGCTTTCAAAACGGTGAGCAGTTCTTC
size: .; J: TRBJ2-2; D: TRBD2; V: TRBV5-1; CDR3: CASSSTTSGRGIGELFF; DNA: TGCGCCAGCAGCTCCACAACTAGCGGGAGGGGAATCGGGGAGCTGTTTTTT
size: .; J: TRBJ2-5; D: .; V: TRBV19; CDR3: CASSVARETQYF; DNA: TGTGCCAGTAGTGTTGCCCGGGAGACCCAGTACTTC
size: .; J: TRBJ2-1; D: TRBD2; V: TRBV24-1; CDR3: CATSVREGPYNEQFF; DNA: TGTGCCACCAGTGTGAGGGAGGGCCCCTACAATGAGCAGTTCTTC
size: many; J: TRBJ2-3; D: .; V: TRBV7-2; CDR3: CASSPQVRGIPSTDTQYF; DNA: TGTGCCAGCAGCCCCCAGGTCAGGGGCATCCCTAGCACAGATACGCAGTATTTT
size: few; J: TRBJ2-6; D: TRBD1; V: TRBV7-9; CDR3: CASSLDGQGGTGANVLTF; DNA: TGTGCCAGCAGCTTAGACGGACAGGGTGGAACTGGGGCCAACGTCCTGACTTTC
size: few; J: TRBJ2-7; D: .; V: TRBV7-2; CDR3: CASSSQGGRNHSYEQYF; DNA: TGTGCCAGCAGCTCTCAAGGGGGGCGCAACCATTCCTACGAGCAGTACTTC
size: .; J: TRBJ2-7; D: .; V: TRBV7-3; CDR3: CASSFDPSSYNEQYF; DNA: TGTGCCAGCAGCTTCGACCCCAGCTCCTACAATGAGCAGTACTTC
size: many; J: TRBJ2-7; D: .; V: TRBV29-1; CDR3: CSVEVLRNEQYF; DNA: TGCAGCGTTGAAGTTTTAAGAAACGAGCAGTACTTC
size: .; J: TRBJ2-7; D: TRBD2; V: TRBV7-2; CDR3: CASSFLGNAGGPYEQYF; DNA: TGTGCCAGCAGCTTCCTTGGTAACGCGGGGGGACCCTACGAGCAGTACTTC
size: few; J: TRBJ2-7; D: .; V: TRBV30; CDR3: CAWRQGTEQYF; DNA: TGTGCCTGGAGACAGGGTACCGAGCAGTACTTC
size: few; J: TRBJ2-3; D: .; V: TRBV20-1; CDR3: CSARDQEGVRERGTQYF; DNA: TGCAGTGCTAGAGATCAGGAGGGGGTGAGGGAGCGGGGAACGCAGTATTTT
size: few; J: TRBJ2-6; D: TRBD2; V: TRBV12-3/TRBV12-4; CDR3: CATGGVTEANVLTF; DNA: TGTGCCACCGGGGGGGTGACTGAGGCCAACGTCCTGACTTTC
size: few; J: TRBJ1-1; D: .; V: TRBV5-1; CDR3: CASSFLQESAAFF; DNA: TGCGCCAGCAGCTTCTTACAGGAATCCGCAGCTTTCTTT
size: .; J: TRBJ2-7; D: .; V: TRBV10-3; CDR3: CAIRAWRKTYEQYF; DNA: TGTGCCATCAGAGCGTGGCGGAAGACCTACGAGCAGTACTTC
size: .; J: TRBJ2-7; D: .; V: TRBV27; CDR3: CASSLADVGYEQYF; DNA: TGTGCCAGCAGTCTCGCGGATGTAGGCTACGAGCAGTACTTC
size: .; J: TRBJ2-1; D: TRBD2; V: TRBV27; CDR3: CASMGLAGDEQFF; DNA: TGTGCCAGCATGGGGCTAGCGGGAGATGAGCAGTTCTTC
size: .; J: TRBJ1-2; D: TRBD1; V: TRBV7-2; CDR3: CASSFRGPTNYGYTF; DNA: TGTGCCAGCAGCTTCAGGGGGCCTACCAACTATGGCTACACCTTC